This T cell receptor beta chain was obtained from a study of regulatory T cells in long-lasting Graves disease (dated by TCRdb to the early 2020s). With respect to the entire study: Persistent Graves' disease was defined as antithyroid drug treatment for over 5 years with persistently positive TSH receptor autoantibodies. Patients with persistent Graves' disease were compared with patients with newly diagnosed Graves' disease using TCR sequencing and RNA sequencing of peripheral blood. The study was registered as a clinical trial and conducted in China. TCR sequencing covered approximately 13 persistent and around 20 newly diagnosed Graves' disease patients, 33 samples in total. In the clinical cohort, patients with persistent Graves' disease had used antithyroid drugs for an average of roughly 10 years.

Study-level results and caveats: Preferential use of TRBV28, TRBJ1-2 and TRBJ2-5 was observed in persistent disease, whereas TRBV20-1 and TRBJ2-1 were favored in newly diagnosed disease. As a limitation, the authors acknowledged that the small sample size may reduce accuracy. Sequencing and analysis were restricted to the TCR beta chain. Only peripheral blood was studied, because thyroid tissue, the primary lesion, was inaccessible. Persistent Graves' disease patients showed lower TCR Shannon entropy and fewer highly expanded clones than newly diagnosed patients, suggesting clonal expansion. More public clonotypes were shared among persistent patients (roughly 2,700) than among newly diagnosed patients (approximately 1,000).

V loses 4 bases at its end and J loses 7 bases; junction bases beyond the gene matches: 8. The CDR3, from cysteine to phenylalanine, totals 15 residues. The DNA shown is the 45-base CDR3, in frame from base 1. According to the germline V gene, CDR1 reads MDHEN and CDR2 reads SYDVKM. The meaning of the sample's time point label: persistent/refractory GD, antithyroid drugs over 5 years with positive TRAb. RNA was extracted from PBMCs in TRIzol for both TCR sequencing and RNA sequencing. The diagnosis of Graves' disease was made according to American Thyroid Association guidelines. Patients were recruited from an endocrinology department in Xi'an, China. Each patient gave approximately 9.7 milliliters of peripheral blood, collected in an EDTA anticoagulant tube. Ficoll Paque Plus density gradient separation was used to isolate PBMCs, and no further T cell sorting was performed. RNA quality was checked with an Agilent 2100 Bioanalyzer and agarose gel, and concentration with a NanoDrop 2000.

In its sample, this clonotype was seen many times. It lacks a known antigen. No base qualities exist here, and no much larger clone lies one base off it. The library was prepared using multiplex PCR. The sample was run on an Illumina HiSeq 4000. CDR3 regions were amplified by Arm-PCR with iRepertoire HTBI primers to construct TCR beta libraries. Before sequencing, the PCR products went through gel purification. Regarding the original processing steps: Gene usage analysis of CDR3 amino acid clonotypes used the approximately 62 TRBV and 12 to 15 TRBJ segments found across samples. COPE and FqMerger were used to merge the filtered high-quality paired reads into contigs. BLAST was used to align contigs to IMGT TRBV, TRBD and TRBJ reference genes, with CDR3 defined following IMGT. Any clonotype with a frequency above 0.1% was classified as a highly expanded clone. Shannon entropy was used to measure repertoire diversity, and the Gini coefficient was used to measure V-J evenness. A clonotype was considered public if more than one individual shared it. TCRdb took the public reads, trimmed them with fastp at Q25, ran MiXCR for clone calling and kept in-frame beta chains. Rows are combined by CDR3 protein, so each entry shows the most common genes and DNA. TCRdb assigned the V and J calls; the authors' analysis was not used. This sample has some 370,000 distinct CDR3 sequences in its table, and roughly 24% of those were observed once. The ten largest clones represent 25% to 35% of the sample.

The sequence was collected from a woman aged 40 to 55 with Graves disease. Donor details come from another sample of the same person, matched by shared clones. The sequence links TRBV28 to TRBJ2-2; 8 bases in the middle match TRBD2. The sample consisted of peripheral blood mononuclear cells (PBMCs), taken when the disease was refractory, from a patient treated with antithyroid drugs. CDR3 protein: CASSSPGLGGGELFF. The sequence in DNA is TGTGCCAGCAGTTCCCCGGGACTAGGAGGCGGGGAGCTGTTTTTT.